These T cell receptor beta chains were read from a single sample in a study of blood T cell repertoires in COVID-19. Some clones are missing from TCRdb's copy, which holds only in-frame ones; the method was immunoSEQ multiplex PCR. In the table there are about 110,000 clones, around 90% of which are singletons. The sample comprised peripheral blood. The receptors here all came from a man aged 35 to 55 with active or convalescent COVID-19. CDR3s include the opening cysteine and the closing phenylalanine or tryptophan. D genes are given only for firm matches. Size is stated for part of the rows, as once, few or many counts, or as a class when the clone is expanded.

J gene | clone size | V gene | D gene | CDR3 DNA | CDR3 protein
TRBJ2-3 | - | TRBV28 | TRBD2 | TGTGCCAGCAGTTTGACTAGCGGGTACACAGATACGCAGTATTTT | CASSLTSGYTDTQYF
TRBJ1-1 | - | TRBV12-3/TRBV12-4 | - | TGTGCCAGCAGTATAGTGGGCTGGGCTTTCTTT | CASSIVGWAFF
TRBJ2-7 | - | TRBV7-2 | TRBD1 | TGTGCCAGCAGCTCTACAGGGGGTAGGTACGAGCAGTACTTC | CASSSTGGRYEQYF
TRBJ1-6 | - | TRBV9 | - | TGTGCCAGTACGGTTAGCTCCTATAATTCACCCCTCCACTTT | CASTVSSYNSPLHF
TRBJ2-5 | - | TRBV11-2 | - | TGTGCCAGCAGTCTTACCGCCACTGTGTTGAGAGGCCAAGAGACCCAGTACTTC | CASSLTATVLRGQETQYF
TRBJ1-2 | - | TRBV5-5 | - | TGTGCCAGCAGCTTGTTTCAGGGTGACTATGGCTACACCTTC | CASSLFQGDYGYTF
TRBJ2-1 | - | TRBV6-4 | TRBD2 | TGTGCCAGCAGCGTCAGCGGGAGTTCCTACAATGAGCAGTTCTTC | CASSVSGSSYNEQFF
TRBJ2-7 | - | TRBV4-1 | TRBD2 | TGCGCCAGCAGCCAAGCTAGCGGGAGATACTACGAGCAGTACTTC | CASSQASGRYYEQYF
TRBJ2-7 | - | TRBV2 | - | TGTGCCAGCTCTCTTAAAGAGCAGTACTTC | CASSLKEQYF
TRBJ1-1 | - | TRBV28 | - | TGTGCCACCGCGATTGTGAACACTGAAGCTTTCTTT | CATAIVNTEAFF
TRBJ2-1 | - | TRBV11-2 | - | TGTGCCAGCAACCCATTAGCGGACCGCTACAATGAGCAGTTCTTC | CASNPLADRYNEQFF
TRBJ1-2 | - | TRBV4-3 | TRBD1 | TGCGCCAGCAGCCCAGGACAGGGGAACTATGGCTACACCTTC | CASSPGQGNYGYTF
TRBJ1-1 | - | TRBV19 | TRBD1 | TGTGCCAGTAGTCCTCGGGGACAGGGAATGTTCACTGAAGCTTTCTTT | CASSPRGQGMFTEAFF
TRBJ1-6 | - | TRBV27 | TRBD1 | TGTGCCAGCAGTTTGGGACAGCAACCCCTCCACTTT | CASSLGQQPLHF
TRBJ1-1 | - | TRBV5-5 | TRBD1 | TGTGCCAGCAGCCCCATTACACAGGGGGGCACTGAAGCTTTCTTT | CASSPITQGGTEAFF
TRBJ2-1 | - | TRBV10-3 | TRBD1 | TGTGCCATCAGTGAGTCCGGGACAGGGCCAAACAATGAGCAGTTCTTC | CAISESGTGPNNEQFF
TRBJ1-1 | once | TRBV11-1 | TRBD1 | TGTGCCAGCACGGGGCAGGGGGATCTCATGAACACTGAAGCTTTCTTT | CASTGQGDLMNTEAFF
TRBJ1-4 | - | TRBV7-6 | - | TGTGCCAGCAGCCGTTGGGGGACTGGCGTTAATGAAAAACTGTTTTTT | CASSRWGTGVNEKLFF
TRBJ2-7 | - | TRBV12-3/TRBV12-4 | - | TGTGCCAGCAGTCTGACAGTTTACGAGCAGTACTTC | CASSLTVYEQYF
TRBJ2-7 | - | TRBV18 | TRBD2 | TGTGCCAGCTCACCCCCACTAGCGGGAGATCACGAGCAGTACTTC | CASSPPLAGDHEQYF
TRBJ2-4 | once | TRBV7-9 | TRBD1 | TGTGCCAGCAGCCCCTGGGACAGGAGGGACATTCAGTACTTC | CASSPWDRRDIQYF
TRBJ1-6 | - | TRBV6-1 | - | TGTGCCAGCAGTGATCCCGACAGACCAAATTCACCCCTCCACTTT | CASSDPDRPNSPLHF
TRBJ2-3 | - | TRBV4-1 | TRBD2 | TGCGCCAGCAGCCAAGTAAGCGGGGGGAGGACAGATACGCAGTATTTT | CASSQVSGGRTDTQYF
TRBJ2-2 | - | TRBV11-2 | TRBD2 | TGTGCCAGCAAAGGGACCGGGGGGTCCGGGGAGCTGTTTTTT | CASKGTGGSGELFF
TRBJ2-3 | - | TRBV30 | - | TGTGCCTGGATGGAGGGTTTTGCTAGCACAGATACGCAGTATTTT | CAWMEGFASTDTQYF
TRBJ2-3 | - | TRBV25-1 | TRBD2 | TGTGCCAGCAGTTTTACTAGCGGAGGTCGGTCTGGAGATACGCAGTATTTT | CASSFTSGGRSGDTQYF
TRBJ2-3 | - | TRBV7-2 | TRBD2 | TGTGCCAGCAGCTTAACAGGAGCGGGACTTAGCACAGATACGCAGTATTTT | CASSLTGAGLSTDTQYF
TRBJ1-1 | - | TRBV6-6 | - | TGTGCCAGCCGGTACAGAAAGGGGATGAACACTGAAGCTTTCTTT | CASRYRKGMNTEAFF
TRBJ1-6 | - | TRBV5-1 | - | TGCGCCAGCAGTGAACAGGGACATAATTCACCCCTCCACTTT | CASSEQGHNSPLHF
TRBJ2-2 | - | TRBV3-1/TRBV3-2 | TRBD2 | TGTGCCAGCAGCCAAGTACCAGCGGGAGGGCCCGGGGAGCTGTTTTTT | CASSQVPAGGPGELFF
TRBJ2-2 | - | TRBV18 | - | TGTGCCAGCTCACCCTATGGAGGACTGAACACCGGGGAGCTGTTTTTT | CASSPYGGLNTGELFF
TRBJ2-1 | - | TRBV9 | TRBD2 | TGTGCCAGCAGCGTAGCTCCAGCGGGAGGCTACAATGAGCAGTTCTTC | CASSVAPAGGYNEQFF
TRBJ1-5 | - | TRBV27 | TRBD1 | TGTGCCAGCAGAGGGACAGGGGCAAATCAGCCCCAGCATTTT | CASRGTGANQPQHF
TRBJ2-3 | - | TRBV18 | - | TGTGCCAGCTCGAAACGGCCCTTTCAGGAGGGCGCCCTCACAGATACGCAGTATTTT | CASSKRPFQEGALTDTQYF
TRBJ1-1 | - | TRBV6-6 | TRBD1 | TGTGCCAGCAGTACCGGACAGGGGATGAACACTGAAGCTTTCTTT | CASSTGQGMNTEAFF
TRBJ2-7 | once | TRBV7-9 | - | TGTGCCAGCAGCCCAGGGCAGGGGCCCTACGAGCAGTACTTC | CASSPGQGPYEQYF
TRBJ1-1 | - | TRBV6-5 | - | TGTGCCAGCAGTTACTCGTCAGGACTGATGAACACTGAAGCTTTCTTT | CASSYSSGLMNTEAFF
TRBJ2-1 | - | TRBV11-2 | TRBD2 | TGTGCCAGCAGCTATGGAACTAGCGGGTTTGGCGAGCAGTTCTTC | CASSYGTSGFGEQFF
TRBJ1-1 | - | TRBV5-5 | - | TGTGCCAGCAGCATAATGAGCGCAAGGAACACTGAAGCTTTCTTT | CASSIMSARNTEAFF
TRBJ2-2 | - | TRBV10-3 | - | TGTGCCATCAGTGAGTCGACCGGGACTGGTACCGGGGAGCTGTTTTTT | CAISESTGTGTGELFF
TRBJ2-2 | once | TRBV5-1 | - | TGCGCCAGCAGCCCCCTCCCTACAGGGTCCGGGGAGCTGTTTTTT | CASSPLPTGSGELFF
TRBJ1-5 | - | TRBV21-1 | - | TGTGCCAGCATTGAGAGCGGGGGCCTCTCTAGCAATCAGCCCCAGCATTTT | CASIESGGLSSNQPQHF
TRBJ2-2 | medium-sized | TRBV24-1 | TRBD2 | TGTGCCACCCGTGCCACTAGCGGAGGAAACACCGGGGAGCTGTTTTTT | CATRATSGGNTGELFF
TRBJ2-5 | - | TRBV6-6 | - | TGTGCCAGCAGTTGGGAGGCGCGGGAGACCCAGTACTTC | CASSWEARETQYF
TRBJ2-7 | - | TRBV6-6 | - | TGTGCCAGCAACCATGACAGCTCTTCCTCCTACGAGCAGTACTTC | CASNHDSSSSYEQYF
TRBJ2-1 | - | TRBV5-1 | TRBD2 | TGCGCCAGCAGCCCCTGGGGGCTCAGCGGGGGTGACAATGAGCAGTTCTTC | CASSPWGLSGGDNEQFF
TRBJ2-3 | - | TRBV7-2 | TRBD1 | TGTGCCAGCAGCGAAAGACAGGGAACAGATACGCAGTATTTT | CASSERQGTDTQYF
TRBJ2-1 | - | TRBV7-2 | TRBD2 | TGTGCCAGCAGTCTTAGCGGGAGGGCAGGCAATGAGCAGTTCTTC | CASSLSGRAGNEQFF
TRBJ2-1 | - | TRBV6-4 | TRBD1 | TGTGCCAGCAGTCGACAGGGGACCTCCTACAATGAGCAGTTCTTC | CASSRQGTSYNEQFF
TRBJ2-3 | - | TRBV5-1 | TRBD1 | TGCGCCAGCACCGGACAGGCCACCACAGATACGCAGTATTTT | CASTGQATTDTQYF
TRBJ2-6 | - | TRBV28 | TRBD1 | TGTGCCAGCAGTTTCGGGGGGACAGGGGCGTCTGGGGCCAACGTCCTGACTTTC | CASSFGGTGASGANVLTF
TRBJ2-7 | - | TRBV28 | - | TGTGCCAGCAGTTTTTCCGGGAGTTTCTACGAGCAGTACTTC | CASSFSGSFYEQYF
TRBJ2-7 | - | TRBV2 | TRBD1 | TGTGCCAGCAGGGCGGACAGGGGTAAGCAGTACTTC | CASRADRGKQYF
TRBJ1-1 | - | TRBV18 | - | TGTGCCAGCTCACCACTATCTCAGGGTGTTGGCGACACTGAAGCTTTCTTT | CASSPLSQGVGDTEAFF
TRBJ2-7 | - | TRBV19 | TRBD1 | TGTGCCAGCACGACAGGGTTGGGCGAGCAGTACTTC | CASTTGLGEQYF
TRBJ1-6 | - | TRBV28 | - | TGTGCCAGCAGTTTCCTCAGGGTGGAAGCCCTCCACTTT | CASSFLRVEALHF
TRBJ1-1 | - | TRBV27 | - | TGTGCCAGCAGTTTTCAGGCCCTGAGCACTGAAGCTTTCTTT | CASSFQALSTEAFF
TRBJ2-1 | - | TRBV5-4 | TRBD2 | TGTGCCAGCAGCCCCTCGATCATGACTAGCGGGAGCTCCAATGAGCAGTTCTTC | CASSPSIMTSGSSNEQFF
TRBJ1-3 | - | TRBV5-1 | - | TGCGCCAGCAGCGTACAGGGAGTGACTGGAAACACCATATATTTT | CASSVQGVTGNTIYF